This is a list of T cell receptor beta chains from one sample in a study of preoperative IRX-2 immunotherapy in early breast cancer. TCRdb keeps only in-frame clones here, not all; method: immunoSEQ multiplex PCR. This sample carries 24,000 or so clones, about 83% of them seen once, and the ten largest clones take around 2.2%. Material: lymph node tissue, obtained before IRX-2 immunotherapy. The receptors shown here come from a human donor with breast cancer. Both conserved end residues are part of each CDR3. A D gene is named only where the DNA matches it firmly. Only some rows state a clone size, as once, few, many or a class for expanded clones.

CDR3 | DNA | V | size | D | J
CASSTQTGSNTGELFF | TGTGCCAGCAGCACTCAGACAGGGTCGAACACCGGGGAGCTGTTTTTT | TRBV11-3 | few | TRBD1 | TRBJ2-2
CASSSSGGANYGYTF | TGTGCCAGCTCATCATCAGGAGGCGCTAACTATGGCTACACCTTC | TRBV18 | NA | NA | TRBJ1-2
CASRGVGNQPQHF | TGTGCCAGCCGGGGAGTGGGGAATCAGCCCCAGCATTTT | TRBV19 | NA | NA | TRBJ1-5
CAIRETGTVNEQYF | TGTGCCATCAGGGAAACCGGGACAGTAAACGAGCAGTACTTC | TRBV6-8 | NA | TRBD1 | TRBJ2-7
CASSPIMSDTQYF | TGTGCCAGCAGTCCCATCATGTCAGATACGCAGTATTTT | TRBV22-1 | NA | NA | TRBJ2-3
CASSPLGTGIAYEQYF | TGTGCCAGCAGCCCACTGGGGACAGGTATCGCTTACGAGCAGTACTTC | TRBV28 | NA | TRBD1 | TRBJ2-7
CASIYYQGAFF | TGTGCCAGCATCTACTATCAGGGGGCTTTCTTT | TRBV6-7 | NA | NA | TRBJ1-1
CASSEVAAEKLFF | TGTGCCAGCAGTGAAGTGGCAGCTGAAAAACTGTTTTTT | TRBV6-1 | few | NA | TRBJ1-4
CASSLGFRGRDTEAFF | TGCGCCAGCAGCTTGGGGTTCAGGGGGAGGGACACTGAAGCTTTCTTT | TRBV5-1 | NA | TRBD1 | TRBJ1-1
CASSFWETEGDYGYTF | TGTGCCAGCAGTTTTTGGGAGACCGAGGGGGATTATGGCTACACCTTC | TRBV28 | NA | NA | TRBJ1-2
CASSPKLECTPYEQYF | TGTGCCAGCAGCCCGAAACTCGAGTGTACTCCCTACGAGCAGTACTTC | TRBV11-3 | NA | NA | TRBJ2-7
CASSEGGWSEKLFF | TGTGCCAGCAGTGAGGGGGGCTGGAGCGAAAAACTGTTTTTT | TRBV6-8 | NA | NA | TRBJ1-4
CASSLQTLEETQYF | TGCGCCAGCAGCTTGCAGACCCTAGAAGAGACCCAGTACTTC | TRBV5-1 | NA | NA | TRBJ2-5
CASSWGYSNQPQHF | TGTGCCAGCAGTTGGGGTTATAGCAATCAGCCCCAGCATTTT | TRBV6-8 | few | NA | TRBJ1-5
CASSLGLSSYEQYF | TGCGCCAGCAGCTTGGGACTGTCCTCCTACGAGCAGTACTTC | TRBV5-1 | NA | NA | TRBJ2-7
CASSYAQGYGYTF | TGTGCCAGCAGTTACGCCCAGGGGTATGGCTACACCTTC | TRBV6-8 | NA | NA | TRBJ1-2
CASSRSGTNNSPLHF | TGTGCCAGCTCGCGATCCGGGACGAATAATTCACCCCTCCACTTT | TRBV6-8 | NA | NA | TRBJ1-6
CASRIRNEQFF | TGTGCCAGTAGAATTAGGAATGAGCAGTTCTTC | TRBV6-4 | once | NA | TRBJ2-1
CASSRQGPVSNEKLFF | TGTGCCAGCAGCCGGCAGGGCCCAGTCTCTAATGAAAAACTGTTTTTT | TRBV7-1 | NA | NA | TRBJ1-4
CASSLIDKRDTDSPLHF | TGCGCCAGCAGTCTAATTGACAAGCGGGACACCGATTCACCCCTCCACTTT | TRBV23-1 | NA | NA | TRBJ1-6
CASSLLDRGTEAFF | TGTGCCAGCAGTTTACTGGACAGGGGAACTGAAGCTTTCTTT | TRBV28 | NA | TRBD1 | TRBJ1-1
CAIRGDRGQYEQYF | TGTGCCATCAGGGGGGACAGGGGGCAGTACGAGCAGTACTTC | TRBV6-8 | few | TRBD1 | TRBJ2-7
CASSYSAGGSYTF | TGTGCCAGCAGTTACTCGGCAGGCGGTAGCTACACCTTC | TRBV6-8 | NA | NA | TRBJ1-2
CASSYPRLAGGPRGADTQYF | TGTGCCAGCAGTTACCCCCGACTAGCGGGGGGGCCTAGAGGCGCAGATACGCAGTATTTT | TRBV6-8 | NA | TRBD2 | TRBJ2-3
CASSLSGLQETQYF | TGTGCCAGCAGCCTTTCGGGACTACAAGAGACCCAGTACTTC | TRBV11-3 | NA | TRBD2 | TRBJ2-5
CASRRLAGFYEQYF | TGTGCCAGCAGGAGACTAGCGGGGTTCTACGAGCAGTACTTC | TRBV28 | NA | TRBD2 | TRBJ2-7
CATSRDNRASNQPQHF | TGTGCCACCAGCAGAGATAACCGGGCCTCAAATCAGCCCCAGCATTTT | TRBV15 | NA | NA | TRBJ1-5
CAWSTWATNEKLFF | TGTGCCTGGAGTACGTGGGCAACTAATGAAAAACTGTTTTTT | TRBV30 | NA | NA | TRBJ1-4
CASSQISGDQPQHF | TGTGCCAGTAGTCAGATTTCGGGGGATCAGCCCCAGCATTTT | TRBV19 | NA | NA | TRBJ1-5
CASTRNRGPTGELFF | TGCGCCAGCACCCGGAACAGGGGGCCCACCGGGGAGCTGTTTTTT | TRBV5-1 | NA | TRBD1 | TRBJ2-2
CAGAFSGGPITDTQYF | TGTGCCGGTGCATTTAGCGGGGGGCCGATCACAGATACGCAGTATTTT | TRBV25-1 | NA | TRBD2 | TRBJ2-3
CASSPLAGTDTQYF | TGTGCCAGCTCACCTCTAGCGGGCACAGATACGCAGTATTTT | TRBV18 | NA | TRBD2 | TRBJ2-3
CASSYFGTGRNTIYF | TGTGCCAGCAGTTACTTTGGGACAGGAAGAAACACCATATATTTT | TRBV6-8 | NA | TRBD1 | TRBJ1-3
CASSGGPNSNQPQHF | TGTGCCAGCAGCGGGGGACCTAATAGCAATCAGCCCCAGCATTTT | TRBV11-3 | few | NA | TRBJ1-5
CASSAGGPVNEQFF | TGCGCCAGCAGTGCGGGGGGGCCTGTCAATGAGCAGTTCTTC | TRBV10-2 | NA | TRBD2 | TRBJ2-1
CASTRGRPYEQYF | TGCGCCAGCACCCGAGGGCGGCCCTACGAGCAGTACTTC | TRBV23-1 | once | NA | TRBJ2-7
CASSLRLAVYNEQFF | TGCGCCAGCAGCTTGAGACTAGCGGTCTACAATGAGCAGTTCTTC | TRBV5-1 | NA | TRBD2 | TRBJ2-1
CASSDGDRAEKLFF | TGCGCCAGCAGTGATGGGGACAGGGCTGAAAAACTGTTTTTT | TRBV10-1 | NA | TRBD1 | TRBJ1-4
CASSPGQEGLTNYGYTF | TGTGCCAGCAGCCCCGGACAGGAGGGGTTAACTAACTATGGCTACACCTTC | TRBV11-3 | once | TRBD1 | TRBJ1-2
CASRNPRDYMNTEAFF | TGTGCCAGCAGAAACCCCAGGGATTATATGAACACTGAAGCTTTCTTT | TRBV28 | NA | NA | TRBJ1-1
CASRDLTLYNEQFF | TGTGCCAGCCGGGACCTTACCCTCTACAATGAGCAGTTCTTC | TRBV12-5 | NA | NA | TRBJ2-1
CASSLDRGLLFGNQPQHF | TGTGCCAGCAGCTTAGACAGGGGGCTGTTGTTTGGAAATCAGCCCCAGCATTTT | TRBV11-3 | NA | TRBD1 | TRBJ1-5
CASSSRTSGGLETQYF | TGTGCCAGCAGCTCAAGGACTAGCGGGGGCCTGGAGACCCAGTACTTC | TRBV11-3 | once | TRBD2 | TRBJ2-5
CASSEWKGPPSEQYF | TGTGCCAGCAGTGAATGGAAGGGACCCCCCTCCGAGCAGTACTTC | TRBV25-1 | NA | NA | TRBJ2-7
CATESKSSALLSNEQFF | TGTGCCACCGAGAGTAAATCGTCTGCTCTCCTCTCGAATGAGCAGTTCTTC | TRBV15 | NA | NA | TRBJ2-1
CASSILNRDRVF | TGTGCCAGCTCTATCCTGAACCGGGACAGGGTTTTT | TRBV18 | NA | TRBD1 | TRBJ1-4
CAWSVRSFGTGRTEAFF | TGTGCCTGGAGTGTACGCTCGTTTGGGACAGGGCGAACTGAAGCTTTCTTT | TRBV30 | NA | TRBD1 | TRBJ1-1
CASSLFQGRRYNEQFF | TGTGCCAGCAGCTTATTTCAGGGAAGGAGGTACAATGAGCAGTTCTTC | TRBV11-3 | NA | NA | TRBJ2-1
CASIAGVGSPLHF | TGTGCCAGCATTGCCGGGGTTGGATCACCCCTCCACTTT | TRBV6-8 | NA | NA | TRBJ1-6
CASSPRSGGVEQFF | TGTGCCAGCAGCCCGAGAAGCGGGGGAGTTGAGCAGTTCTTC | TRBV7-1 | NA | TRBD2 | TRBJ2-1
CASSYSHPSRPPYNEQFF | TGTGCCAGCAGTTACTCGCATCCGTCCCGACCTCCCTACAATGAGCAGTTCTTC | TRBV6-8 | NA | NA | TRBJ2-1